Following are 31 T cell receptor beta chains from one sample sequenced in a study of blood T cell repertoires in COVID-19. Sequencing was performed with immunoSEQ multiplex PCR; in TCRdb, only in-frame clones are kept and a portion is missing. The table records over 200,000 clones, approximately 91% of them present only once. Sequenced: PBMCs or T cells enriched from blood (not recorded which). Source of these receptors: a human donor in a cohort exposed to, infected with or recovered from COVID-19 (not recorded which). The donor label of this sample is uncertain.

The V call is TRBV6-5, the J call TRBJ1-5, with D perhaps TRBD1 (5 bases). Trimming pared 5 bases from V and 6 bases from J, leaving 17 bases between. CDR1 and CDR2 from the germline V gene are MNHEY and SVGAGI. The CDR3 extends over 15 amino acids. CDR3 coding DNA: TGTGCCAGCAGTAAGGGGCAGGAGGGAATTCAGCCCCAGCATTTT. Amino acids: CASSKGQEGIQPQHF.

The rearrangement links TRBV9 to TRBJ2-1; 13 bases are a match to TRBD2. The germline gives CDR1 SGDLS, CDR2 YYNGEE. With 3 bases clipped from V and 0 bases from J, the junction kept 9 bases outside the gene matches. This CDR3 is 19 amino acids long. The DNA for the CDR3 is TGTGCCAGCAGCGAGGGACTAGCGGGGACAGGAAGCTCCTACAATGAGCAGTTCTTC. This encodes CASSEGLAGTGSSYNEQFF.

The V call is TRBV30, the J call TRBJ2-3; D tentatively reads TRBD1 or TRBD2 (5 bases each). The CDR3 contains 14 residues. CDR1 and CDR2 (germline): GTSNPN, SVGIG (reference sequence). V gave up 5 bases and J gave up 6 bases, with 18 bases separating them. DNA of the CDR3: TGTGCCTGGGAGGGGCTCCGGATAGGCGATACGCAGTATTTT. This codes for CAWEGLRIGDTQYF. The whole variable domain, filled in from reference TRBV30 and TRBJ2-3, reads SQTIHQWPATLVQPVGSPLSLECTVEGTSNPNLYWYRQAAGRGLQLLFYSVGIGQISSEVPQNLSASRPQDRQFILSSKKLLLSDSGFYLCAWEGLRIGDTQYFGPGTRLTVL.

The gene calls are TRBV12-3 or TRBV12-4 and TRBJ1-2, with D perhaps matching TRBD1 (6 bases). CDR3 length: 13 residues. Trimming took off 6 bases at V and 7 bases at J, with 15 bases between the two ends. The CDR3 reads CASRPIPGAGYTF. Written as DNA, the CDR3 is TGTGCCAGCAGACCTATCCCAGGGGCTGGCTACACCTTC.

This clone was recorded only once. This CDR3 is CASRRLVVSKTGFVHYEQYF. For the CDR3, the DNA is TGTGCCAGCAGACGCCTAGTAGTGAGTAAAACAGGGTTTGTCCACTACGAGCAGTACTTC. This rearrangement joins TRBV27 to TRBJ2-7; D is perhaps TRBD1 (6 bases). Trimming took 6 bases from V and 3 from J, leaving 33 bases between them. Germline CDR1 reads MNHEY; CDR2 reads SMNVEV (reference sequence). This CDR3 region has 20 residues.

The chain joins TRBV12-5 to TRBJ1-5, with D unclear. This CDR3 is 13 amino acids long. Germline lookup yields CDR1 LGHNT and CDR2 FRNRAP. Trimming cost V 0 bases and J 11 bases, with 11 bases left between them. CDR3 nucleotides: TGTGCTAGTGGTTTGGTTAACTTTGAAGCCCAGCATTTT. Its translation is CASGLVNFEAQHF.

This chain links TRBV7-9 with TRBJ1-1, with D uncertain. Trimming removed 5 bases from V and 7 bases from J, with 11 bases in between. The CDR3 is 12 residues long. CDR1 and CDR2 from the germline V gene are SEHNR and FQNEAQ (reference sequence). The CDR3 sequence is CASSPLSGEAFF. CDR3 DNA: TGTGCCAGCAGCCCTCTATCCGGTGAAGCTTTCTTT.

The V call is TRBV30, the J call TRBJ1-6; D not certain. CDR3 length: 18 amino acids. Germline V gives CDR1 GTSNPN, CDR2 SVGIG (reference sequence). Trimming shortened V by 0 bases and J by 3 bases, and 18 bases separated the two germline ends. CDR3 residues: CAWSVLRVRRYYNSPLHF. The CDR3 nucleotides are TGTGCCTGGAGTGTACTACGAGTAAGGCGGTACTATAATTCACCCCTCCACTTT.

A note on this clone: A read error may be the cause here, since a much bigger clone is one base away. The identical CDR3 is also encoded by other nucleotide sequences in the sample. The rearrangement uses TRBV10-1 and TRBJ1-1; perhaps TRBD1 as D (5 bases). The germline gives CDR1 WNHNN, CDR2 SYGVQD (reference sequence). The CDR3 extends over 14 amino acids. V lost 7 bases to trimming and J lost 7 bases, with 19 bases between them. Here the CDR3 reads CASMGQGPDNEAFF. The CDR3 nucleotides are TGCGCCAGCATGGGGCAGGGCCCGGATAATGAAGCTTTCTTT.

V is TRBV27 and J is TRBJ2-1; no firm D call. The CDR3 is made up of 16 amino acids. Germline CDR1 MNHEY, CDR2 SMNVEV (reference sequence). Trimming left V 2 bases short and J 4 bases short, with 15 bases between. CDR3 region: CASSLGRFRLYNEQFF. DNA for the CDR3: TGTGCCAGCAGTTTAGGCAGGTTCCGATTATACAATGAGCAGTTCTTC.

The chain links TRBV30 to TRBJ2-7, with 8 bases that match TRBD1. V lost 1 base, J lost 4 bases, and 6 bases stayed unmatched. CDR1 and CDR2 from the germline V gene are GTSNPN and SVGIG (reference sequence). The length of the CDR3 is 14 residues. The CDR3 coding sequence is TGTGCCTGGAGTGCCGCGACAGGGGTATACGAGCAGTACTTC. Its translation: CAWSAATGVYEQYF. The full variable domain, rest sourced from reference TRBV30 and TRBJ2-7, is SQTIHQWPATLVQPVGSPLSLECTVEGTSNPNLYWYRQAAGRGLQLLFYSVGIGQISSEVPQNLSASRPQDRQFILSSKKLLLSDSGFYLCAWSAATGVYEQYFGPGTRLTVT.

The genes are TRBV5-5 and TRBJ1-2; a possible D gene is TRBD1 (6 bases). V was shortened by 4 bases and J by 4 bases, with 11 bases between the two germline ends. From germline, CDR1 is SGHKS and CDR2 YYEKEE (reference sequence). The CDR3 loop spans 13 amino acids. CDR3 coding DNA: TGTGCCAGCAGCCCCTGGGACATCTATGGCTACACCTTC. Amino acid sequence: CASSPWDIYGYTF.

The chain has TRBV5-5 and TRBJ1-5, with TRBD1 matching over 7 bases. V trimming: 4 bases; J trimming: 7 bases; junction bases outside the gene matches: 5. The germline gives CDR1 SGHKS, CDR2 YYEKEE (reference sequence). This CDR3 is 13 amino acids long. In DNA, the CDR3 is TGTGCCAGCAGCACGACAGGGAGGCAGCCCCAGCATTTT. Translation gives CASSTTGRQPQHF.

The rearrangement uses TRBV7-9 and TRBJ1-2, with D perhaps matching TRBD1 (6 bases). Germline loops: CDR1 SEHNR, CDR2 FQNEAQ (reference sequence). The V end was cut by 4 bases, the J end by 8 bases, with 14 bases between. The CDR3 is made up of 13 amino acids. The CDR3 protein is CASSSGDTQGYTF. CDR3 nucleotide sequence: TGTGCCAGCAGCTCAGGGGACACCCAGGGCTACACCTTC.

The genes are TRBV19 and TRBJ2-3; no firm D call. The V gene's germline CDR1 is LNHDA and CDR2 SQIVND (reference sequence). V was shortened by 3 bases and J by 8 bases, with 12 bases between the two germline ends. There are 13 residues in the CDR3. This CDR3 reads CASSMAPPGTQYF. In DNA, the CDR3 is TGTGCCAGTAGTATGGCCCCCCCGGGTACGCAGTATTTT.

This clone has only one observation. CDR3 coding DNA: TGCGCCAGCAGCTTGACGGGAGAAGAGACCCAGTACTTC. Amino acids: CASSLTGEETQYF. The chain recombines TRBV5-1 with TRBJ2-5; possible D gene TRBD2, 6 bases. The V end lost 1 base, the J end lost 3 bases, and 7 bases lay between the germline ends. Germline lookup yields CDR1 SGHRS and CDR2 YFSETQ. CDR3 length: 13 amino acids.

This sequence joins TRBV4-2 and TRBJ2-5; TRBD2 agrees at 15 bases. The junction had 6 bases not matched to a gene; V was cut back by 0 bases and J by 1 base. Germline-derived CDR1 and CDR2 are LGHNA and YNFKEQ. The CDR3 runs 19 residues. The CDR3 here is CASSQDEGLAGGPQETQYF. In DNA form, the CDR3 reads TGTGCCAGCAGCCAAGATGAAGGACTAGCGGGGGGGCCCCAAGAGACCCAGTACTTC.

The V call is TRBV7-6, the J call TRBJ2-2; 7 positions match TRBD2. The CDR3 contains 15 residues. Germline lookup yields CDR1 SGHVS and CDR2 FNYEAQ. Losses at the gene ends were 5 bases for V and 1 base for J; bases not matched to a gene: 4. This chain's CDR3 is CASSLRGGNTGELFF. The CDR3 nucleotides are TGTGCCAGCAGCCTCCGCGGGGGGAACACCGGGGAGCTGTTTTTT.

The V call is TRBV6-5, the J call TRBJ2-5; 8 bases fit TRBD2. The V and J ends lost 2 bases and 5 bases, in that order; junction bases with no gene match: 7. The CDR3 consists of 15 residues. Germline lookup yields CDR1 MNHEY and CDR2 SVGAGI. In nucleotides, the CDR3 is TGTGCCAGCAGTTACGGCGGGGGGCCTCGGGAGACCCAGTACTTC. Translating gives CASSYGGGPRETQYF.

The chain has TRBV9 and TRBJ1-2; 7 bases agree with TRBD1. V shed 4 bases and J 4 bases; nucleotides not matched to a gene: 4. CDR3 length: 13 residues. The germline V gene has CDR1 SGDLS and CDR2 YYNGEE. The CDR3 DNA reads TGTGCCAGCAGCTACAGGGACAGCTATGGCTACACCTTC. Encoded protein: CASSYRDSYGYTF.

V is TRBV24-1 and J is TRBJ1-2, with 8 bases fitting TRBD1. V was pared by 5 bases and J by 6 bases, with 1 base of the junction left unmatched. CDR1 KGHDR and CDR2 SFDVKD come from the germline V gene. This CDR3 has 12 residues. As DNA, the CDR3 is TGTGCCACCAGTGCAGGGGGCAATGGCTACACCTTC. Amino acid sequence: CATSAGGNGYTF.

The gene calls are TRBV6-5 and TRBJ2-3; 11 nucleotides align to TRBD1. V trimming: 0 bases; J trimming: 5 bases; junction bases outside the gene matches: 4. The CDR3 is 16 residues long. In germline, CDR1 is MNHEY, CDR2 SVGAGI. CDR3 sequence: CASSYSPGQGEDTQYF. The DNA for the CDR3 is TGTGCCAGCAGTTACTCCCCGGGACAGGGGGAAGATACGCAGTATTTT.

The chain carries TRBV3-1 (or the pseudogene TRBV3-2) and TRBJ2-3, with a weak D call TRBD2 (6 bases). With 4 bases removed from V and 4 bases from J, the gap between germline ends came to 15 bases. The CDR3 consists of 15 residues. Germline V gene lookup returns CDR1 LGHDT and CDR2 YNNKEL (reference sequence). The CDR3 loop reads CASSLGGVASDTQYF. Written as DNA, the CDR3 is TGTGCCAGCAGCCTCGGCGGGGTGGCCTCAGATACGCAGTATTTT.

The CDR3 is CASSLVGTGGYTF. The CDR3 DNA is TGTGCCAGCAGCTTGGTTGGGACAGGAGGCTACACCTTC. The rearrangement joins TRBV5-6 to TRBJ1-2, with 8 bases lining up with TRBD1. CDR3 length equals 13 residues. The germline CDR1 and CDR2 sequences are SGHDT and YYEEEE. V was pared by 0 bases and J by 8 bases, with 3 bases of the junction left unmatched.

The rearrangement uses TRBV6-2 or TRBV6-3 and TRBJ2-7; D gene unclear. Looked up from germline, CDR1 is MNHEY and CDR2 is SVGEGT. The V gene lost 3 bases and the J gene lost 2 bases, with 17 bases spanning the gap. The CDR3 contains 16 residues. The CDR3 nucleotides are TGTGCCAGCAGTTATAGCAGCCCCGAGTGGGCCTACGAGCAGTACTTC. Translated: CASSYSSPEWAYEQYF.

The genes are TRBV15 and TRBJ1-4; D gene uncertain. The germline CDR1 and CDR2 sequences are LNHNV and YYDKDF (reference sequence). V shed 0 bases and J shed 5 bases, with 16 bases lying between them. This CDR3 has 17 residues. Here the CDR3 reads CATSRDSPGTANEKLFF. CDR3 nucleotide sequence: TGTGCCACCAGCAGAGACTCTCCGGGAACTGCAAATGAAAAACTGTTTTTT.

The V call is TRBV6-5, the J call TRBJ2-1, with D maybe TRBD2 (6 bases). Germline CDR1 reads MNHEY; CDR2 reads SVGAGI. The V and J ends lost 2 bases and 0 bases respectively, with 11 bases between them. The CDR3 has 16 amino acids. The CDR3 region is CASSYVGGDSYNEQFF. In nucleotides, the CDR3 is TGTGCCAGCAGTTACGTGGGCGGGGACTCCTACAATGAGCAGTTCTTC.

This clone was seen a single time. The rearrangement joins TRBV7-2 to TRBJ1-2, with TRBD1 as a possible D gene (5 bases). Germline V gene sequence: CDR1 SGHTA, CDR2 FQGNSA. The CDR3 has 13 residues. V was pared by 5 bases and J by 5 bases, with 12 bases between. CDR3 coding DNA: TGTGCCAGCAGCCTGAGGCGACAGTATGGCTACACCTTC. Its protein is CASSLRRQYGYTF.

This sequence joins TRBV7-9 and TRBJ1-1; 8 bases align to TRBD1. V gave up 5 bases and J gave up 5 bases; unmatched junction bases: 7. Germline V gene lookup returns CDR1 SEHNR and CDR2 FQNEAQ (reference sequence). The CDR3 totals 14 residues. CDR3 protein: CASSETTGVTEAFF. In nucleotides, the CDR3 is TGTGCCAGCAGCGAGACGACAGGGGTAACTGAAGCTTTCTTT.

This chain joins TRBV7-8 and TRBJ2-7; a possible D gene is TRBD1 (6 bases). Looked up from germline, CDR1 is SGHVS and CDR2 is FQNEAQ. CDR3 size: 16 residues. Trimming left V 2 bases short and J 6 bases short, with 20 bases between. In DNA, the CDR3 is TGTGCCAGCAGCTTACGGTTCGACAGGAGATGGTCCGAGCAGTACTTC. It codes for CASSLRFDRRWSEQYF. The full variable domain, completed using reference TRBV7-8 and TRBJ2-7, is GAGVSQSPRYKVAKRGQDVALRCDPISGHVSLFWYQQALGQGPEFLTYFQNEAQLDKSGLPSDRFFAERPEGSVSTLKIQRTQQEDSAVYLCASSLRFDRRWSEQYFGPGTRLTVT.

This clone was counted a single time. The chain joins TRBV6-2 or TRBV6-3 to TRBJ1-2; 7 positions match TRBD1. V gave up 3 bases and J gave up 0 bases; unmatched junction bases: 16. There are 19 residues in the CDR3. Germline lookup yields CDR1 MNHEY and CDR2 SVGEGT. CDR3 protein: CASSYRPGQPYHTNYGYTF. DNA of the CDR3: TGTGCCAGCAGTTATAGACCGGGACAGCCATACCATACTAACTATGGCTACACCTTC.